What follows are 17 T cell receptor beta chains derived from one specimen sequenced in a study of Graves' ophthalmopathy and Graves' hyperthyroidism. The authors amplified TCR beta CDR3 regions, and they did so from RNA transcripts for repertoire sequencing. The authors performed first-round RT-PCR with HTBI primers and then a second-round multiplex PCR. Using its own MiXCR run on the multiplex PCR reads, TCRdb lists one record per CDR3 protein. The sample holds 600,000 to 950,000 distinct CDR3 sequences, roughly 41% seen once. Material for sequencing was peripheral blood. These receptors all stem from an adult man with Graves' ophthalmopathy.

This clonotype was picked up many times. V is TRBV10-3 and J is TRBJ2-7; 13 bases line up with TRBD2. The J segment lost 0 bases and the V segment lost 6 bases, leaving 5 bases of the junction unmatched. There are 16 residues in the CDR3. Per germline, CDR1 ENHRY and CDR2 SYGVKD. The CDR3 DNA sequence: TGTGCCATCAGGCGGACTAGCGGGAGAGACTCCTACGAGCAGTACTTC. As protein: CAIRRTSGRDSYEQYF.

Details on this clonotype: A much larger clone lies a single base off, so this may be a read error. The chain recombines TRBV15 with TRBJ2-5; 12 nucleotides line up with TRBD2. Losses at the gene ends were 8 bases for V and 4 bases for J; bases not matched to a gene: 11. The germline CDR1 and CDR2 sequences are LNHNV and YYDKDF (reference sequence). This CDR3 contains 16 residues. CDR3 bases: TGTGCCACCGCGGGGACTAGCGGGCCCAGCCCAGAGACCCAGTACTTC. Translated, it gives CATAGTSGPSPETQYF.

This clonotype was found once. The junction differs from germline at one of its ends, possibly a read error. The V call is TRBV7-9, the J call TRBJ2-5; D is undetermined. Germline CDR1 and CDR2: SEHNR and FQNEAQ (reference sequence). This CDR3 has 12 residues. The CDR3 DNA reads TGTGCCAGCGGCTTTTTACAGGAGACCCAGTACTTC. This sequence encodes CASGFLQETQYF.

The rearrangement joins TRBV29-1 to TRBJ2-5; either TRBD1 or TRBD2 may supply D (5 bases each). The CDR3 runs 13 residues. Trimming cost V 4 bases and J 13 bases, with 22 bases left between them. Germline values: CDR1 SQVTM, CDR2 ANQGSEA. The CDR3 loop is CSVVGDGHEKLYF. The CDR3 nucleotides read TGCAGCGTTGTAGGGGACGGGCATGAAAAACTGTACTTC.

The V and J genes are TRBV10-3 and TRBJ1-2; no clear D. Germline V gene sequence: CDR1 ENHRY, CDR2 SYGVKD. V was trimmed by 10 bases and J by 4 bases, leaving 13 bases between them. This CDR3 contains 12 residues. CDR3 protein: CASRLGSYGYTF. The CDR3 nucleotides are TGTGCCAGCAGATTGGGGAGCTATGGCTACACCTTC.

The chain links TRBV19 to TRBJ1-2; 9 nucleotides align to TRBD1. V lost 3 bases to trimming and J lost 2 bases; unmatched junction nucleotides: 1. This CDR3 is built from 14 residues. CDR1 LNHDA and CDR2 SQIVND come from the germline V gene (reference sequence). In DNA form, the CDR3 reads TGTGCCAGTAGTATCGGGACAGGGAACTATGGCTACACCTTC. As protein: CASSIGTGNYGYTF.

This clonotype was detected only a few times. CDR3 DNA sequence: TGTGCCAGTAGTGCACCCTCCGGGGGGAACTATGGCTACACCTTC. Translating it yields CASSAPSGGNYGYTF. The chain employs TRBV19 and TRBJ1-2, with D maybe TRBD1 (5 bases). Trimming pared 5 bases from V and 2 bases from J, leaving 15 bases between. CDR3 length: 15 residues. Germline V gives CDR1 LNHDA, CDR2 SQIVND (reference sequence). The variable domain in full, with the rest retrieved from reference TRBV19 and TRBJ1-2, is DGGITQSPKYLFRKEGQNVTLSCEQNLNHDAMYWYRQDPGQGLRLIYYSQIVNDFQKGDIAEGYSVSREKKESFPLTVTSAQKNPTAFYLCASSAPSGGNYGYTFGSGTRLTVV.

In this sample, this clonotype turned up a few times. It may be a read error: a sequence one base away is much more abundant. This chain links TRBV10-3 with TRBJ1-1; no clear D gene. The CDR3 has 12 residues. Trimming shortened V by 2 bases and J by 5 bases, and 6 bases separated the two germline ends. Germline CDR1 ENHRY, CDR2 SYGVKD. The CDR3 DNA reads as TGTGCCATCAGTGAGGGGCGAACTGAAGCTTTCTTT. This translates into CAISEGRTEAFF.

The chain uses TRBV6-6 and TRBJ1-1, with a tentative D call TRBD1 (6 bases). The germline gives CDR1 MNHNY, CDR2 SVGAGI (reference sequence). Trimming stripped 2 bases from V and 4 bases from J, with 11 bases between. The CDR3 runs 14 residues. Here the CDR3 reads CASSYGGAGTEAFF. The CDR3 region has the DNA TGTGCCAGCAGTTACGGGGGCGCGGGCACTGAAGCTTTCTTT.

This chain links TRBV4-1 with TRBJ2-7, with D possibly matching TRBD2 (6 bases). The CDR3 sequence is 13 residues long. Germline V gene data show CDR1 as MGHRA and CDR2 as YSYEKL. Between the trimmed V and J ends, which lost 2 bases and 6 bases, there was a span of 11 bases. This chain's CDR3 is CASSQSGSSEQYF. The CDR3 DNA reads as TGCGCCAGCAGCCAAAGCGGGTCTTCCGAGCAGTACTTC.

This clonotype was recorded a few times. The chain is built from TRBV7-9 and TRBJ1-5, with 11 bases lining up with TRBD1. Germline values: CDR1 SEHNR, CDR2 FQNEAQ (reference sequence). CDR3 length: 15 amino acids. The V gene end was trimmed by 5 bases and the J gene end by 6 bases; junction bases not matched to a gene: 6. CDR3 coding DNA: TGTGCCAGCAGCCCACAGGACAGGGGGCGTCAGCCCCAGCATTTT. Translation gives CASSPQDRGRQPQHF.

On this clonotype: An end of the junction differs from the germline gene, which may be a read error. This chain links TRBV20-1 with TRBJ2-7; TRBD2 matches 13 bases. The CDR3 has 14 amino acids. CDR1 and CDR2 (germline): DFQATT, SNEGSKA (reference sequence). CDR3 bases: TGCAGTGCGGCCCCGGGACTAGCGGGGTACGGGCAGTACTTC. Amino acids: CSAAPGLAGYGQYF.

This clonotype came up many times. V and J are TRBV15 and TRBJ1-2; no firm D call. The germline V gene encodes CDR1 LNHNV and CDR2 YYDKDF (reference sequence). This CDR3 is built from 13 residues. V shed 2 bases and J shed 4 bases, with 8 bases lying between them. The DNA of the CDR3 is TGTGCCACCAGCAGATCTTCCCCCTATGGCTACACCTTC. Amino acid sequence: CATSRSSPYGYTF.

This chain joins TRBV11-2 and TRBJ1-4; TRBD1 is a possible D gene (5 bases). From germline, CDR1 is SGHAT and CDR2 FQNNGV. Trimming stripped 4 bases from V and 0 bases from J, with 12 bases between. CDR3 size: 16 residues. CDR3 in amino acids: CASSWGMIPTNEKLFF. The CDR3 nucleotides read TGTGCCAGCAGCTGGGGCATGATCCCAACTAATGAAAAACTGTTTTTT.

The table lists this clonotype with many counts. The V gene is TRBV7-6, the J gene TRBJ2-7; D is possibly TRBD1 or TRBD2 (5 bases each). Germline loops: CDR1 SGHVS, CDR2 FNYEAQ. Trimming took 0 bases from V and 5 from J, leaving 11 bases between them. This CDR3 comprises 14 residues. DNA of the CDR3: TGTGCCAGCAGCTTAGCTGGGGGATTCGACGAGCAGTACTTC. It encodes CASSLAGGFDEQYF.

The CDR3 DNA is TGTGCCACCAGCAGAGATGGGGTTTTCCGGGACAGAACCTACGAGCAGTACTTC. The encoded protein is CATSRDGVFRDRTYEQYF. The chain recombines TRBV15 with TRBJ2-7; 7 positions agree with TRBD1. V lost 0 bases to trimming and J lost 2 bases; unmatched junction nucleotides: 13. This CDR3 spans 18 amino acids. Germline V gene lookup returns CDR1 LNHNV and CDR2 YYDKDF (reference sequence).

V is TRBV7-9 and J is TRBJ1-1; D is unclear. Germline V lookup: CDR1 SEHNR, CDR2 FQNEAQ (reference sequence). This CDR3 has 16 amino acids. Deletions cut 4 bases from V and 1 base from J, with 16 bases between. CDR3 bases: TGTGCCAGCAGCTCCGGGCCCCTCGGGGAGAACACTGAAGCTTTCTTT. Amino acid sequence: CASSSGPLGENTEAFF. The full variable domain, in which reference TRBV7-9 and TRBJ1-1 provide the parts outside the CDR3, is DTGVSQNPRHKITKRGQNVTFRCDPISEHNRLYWYRQTLGQGPEFLTYFQNEAQLEKSRLLSDRFSAERPKGSFSTLEIQRTEQGDSAMYLCASSSGPLGENTEAFFGQGTRLTVV.